This T cell receptor beta chain appears in the sequencing data of a study of blood T cell repertoires in COVID-19. As for the study in general: COVID-19 samples, acute and convalescent, were from the United States, Italy and Spain. T cells, B-cell-depleted T cells, or PBMCs provided the cDNA or gDNA that served as material.

CDR3 size: 13 residues. The germline V and J ends were trimmed by 2 bases and 0 bases, with 4 bases remaining between them. Looked up from germline, CDR1 is MGHRA and CDR2 is YSYEKL. Original handling: Reference gene primer amplification yielded estimated nucleated cell counts. The assay was immunoSEQ multiplex PCR, and TCRdb's table has in-frame clones only and misses some. The V and J calls and clone size were taken over from that table, and D and trimming were inferred from the DNA. There are 250,000 to 300,000 clones in the sample; under 90% occur only once, and 2.5% to 3% lies in the top ten. The gene calls are TRBV4-1 and TRBJ1-2, with D uncertain. What was sequenced was peripheral blood. The receptor was derived from a woman in her sixties or seventies with active or convalescent COVID-19. The CDR3, as DNA: TGCGCCAGCAGCCAATCGTCTAACTATGGCTACACCTTC. Translating it yields CASSQSSNYGYTF.